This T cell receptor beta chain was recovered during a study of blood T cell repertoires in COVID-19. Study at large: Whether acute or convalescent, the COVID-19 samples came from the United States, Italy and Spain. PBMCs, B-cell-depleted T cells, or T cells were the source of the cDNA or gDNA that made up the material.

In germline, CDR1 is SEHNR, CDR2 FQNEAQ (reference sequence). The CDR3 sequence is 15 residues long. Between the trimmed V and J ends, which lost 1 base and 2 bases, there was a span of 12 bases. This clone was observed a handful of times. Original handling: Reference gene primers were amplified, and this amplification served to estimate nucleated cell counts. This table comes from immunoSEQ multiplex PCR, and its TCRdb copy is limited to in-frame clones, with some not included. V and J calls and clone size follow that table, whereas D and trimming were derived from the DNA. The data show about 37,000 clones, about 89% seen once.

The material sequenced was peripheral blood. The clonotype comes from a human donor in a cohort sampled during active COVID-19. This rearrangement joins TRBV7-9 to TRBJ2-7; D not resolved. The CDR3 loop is CASSLGPSQTYEQYF. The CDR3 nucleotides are TGTGCCAGCAGCTTAGGTCCCTCACAGACCTACGAGCAGTACTTC.